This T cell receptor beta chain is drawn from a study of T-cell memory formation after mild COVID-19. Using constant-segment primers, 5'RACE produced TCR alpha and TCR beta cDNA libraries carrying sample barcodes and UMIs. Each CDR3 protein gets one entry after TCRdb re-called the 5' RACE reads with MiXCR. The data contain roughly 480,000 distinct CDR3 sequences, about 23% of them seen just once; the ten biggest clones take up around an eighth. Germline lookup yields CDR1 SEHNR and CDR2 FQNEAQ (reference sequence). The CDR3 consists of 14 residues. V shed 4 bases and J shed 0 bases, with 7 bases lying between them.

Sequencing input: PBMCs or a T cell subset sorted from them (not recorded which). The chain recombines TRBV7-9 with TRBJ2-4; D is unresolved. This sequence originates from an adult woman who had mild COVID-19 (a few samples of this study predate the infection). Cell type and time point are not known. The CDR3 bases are TGTGCCAGCAGCTCTTCACTAGCCAAAAACATTCAGTACTTC. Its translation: CASSSSLAKNIQYF.